This entry lists 2 T cell receptor beta chains sequenced from one sample in a study of control samples from healthy donors and cancer patients. Some clones are missing from TCRdb's copy, which holds only in-frame ones; the method was immunoSEQ multiplex PCR. Altogether under 450,000 clones are present, approximately 90% being singletons, with the ten largest covering 6% to 7%. Sequencing used PBMCs. All receptors come from a man aged 40-49 years with head and neck cancer.

This rearrangement joins TRBV27 to TRBJ1-5; TRBD1 is a possible D gene (5 bases). Germline V CDR1 and CDR2: MNHEY, SMNVEV (reference sequence). Deletions cut 7 bases from V and 0 bases from J, with 16 bases between. This CDR3 has 16 amino acids. CDR3 region: CASTPRGGYSNQPQHF. CDR3 bases: TGTGCCAGCACCCCACGGGGGGGGTATAGCAATCAGCCCCAGCATTTT.

This chain joins TRBV27 and TRBJ2-3; D may be TRBD2 (7 bases). The V and J ends lost 6 bases and 14 bases respectively, with 21 bases between them. This CDR3 region has 13 residues. Looked up from germline, CDR1 is MNHEY and CDR2 is SMNVEV (reference sequence). The CDR3 DNA follows: TGTGCCAGCAGCCCACAGGGACTACAATTCTGGTATTTT. This codes for CASSPQGLQFWYF.